One sample yielded the 13 T cell receptor beta chains listed below, sequenced in a study of blood T cells in healthy people across ages. A sample-barcoded 5' primer and a J-beta primer mix were used in a second PCR of roughly 6 to 11 cycles. TCRdb used MiXCR to reprocess the 5' RACE reads, holding one entry per CDR3 protein. This repertoire shows fewer than 950,000 distinct CDR3 sequences, around half found once; its top ten account for about two fifths. The sequencing sample was made of blood. These receptors came from a man aged 80 or over in good health.

This clonotype has a handful of counts. The rearrangement links TRBV3-1 to TRBJ2-5, with unresolved D. The CDR3 length is 14 residues. The V end was cut by 1 base, the J end by 2 bases, with 8 bases between. The germline V gene encodes CDR1 LGHDT and CDR2 YNNKEL (reference sequence). The CDR3 loop is CASSQGVSQETQYF. In nucleotides, the CDR3 is TGTGCCAGCAGCCAAGGGGTCAGTCAAGAGACCCAGTACTTC.

V is TRBV6-5 and J is TRBJ2-7; D is uncertain. The germline V gene has CDR1 MNHEY and CDR2 SVGAGI. There are 15 residues in the CDR3. V was clipped by 6 bases and J by 3 bases, with 18 bases between them. The CDR3 nucleotides are TGTGCCAGCAGCCCGACCGTCCTGCACCACTACGAGCAGTACTTC. It yields the protein CASSPTVLHHYEQYF.

This clonotype came up a few times. This chain connects TRBV29-1 to TRBJ2-7; TRBD2 is a possible D gene (5 bases). The assigned J gene may be wrong: the sequence end matches TRBJ2-5 better. This CDR3 contains 12 residues. Germline CDR1 SQVTM, CDR2 ANQGSEA. CDR3: CSGYRGSETQYF. In DNA form, the CDR3 reads TGCAGCGGATATAGAGGGTCGGAGACCCAGTACTTC.

This clonotype appeared a few times. One end of the junction varies from germline; a read error may be responsible. The chain combines TRBV3-1 with TRBJ2-3, with a weak D call TRBD2 (5 bases). CDR3 length: 13 amino acids. Per the germline V gene, CDR1 is LGHDT and CDR2 is YNNKEL (reference sequence). The CDR3 coding sequence is TGTGCCAGCAGACAAGGCGCGGGAGATACGCAGTATTTT. Protein product: CASRQGAGDTQYF.

The chain uses TRBV21-1 and TRBJ2-3; TRBD1, the table's D call, was not compared with the DNA. TRBV21-1 is described as a pseudogene. This CDR3 has 15 residues. As DNA, the CDR3 is TGTGCCAGCAGCGCCCTGGGCGGGGGATTAGATACGCAGTATTTT. It codes for CASSALGGGLDTQYF.

The V and J genes are TRBV6-1 and TRBJ2-1; 9 bases map to TRBD2. V was pared by 3 bases and J by 10 bases, with 7 bases of the junction left unmatched. The germline V gene has CDR1 MNHNS and CDR2 SASEGT. This CDR3 region has 14 residues. The DNA for the CDR3 is TGTGCCAGCAGTGATGGGACTAGCCTCTTCGAGCAGTTCTTC. Its translation is CASSDGTSLFEQFF.

The rearrangement links TRBV28 to TRBJ1-4; D is possibly TRBD1 (5 bases). This CDR3 comprises 14 residues. The V and J ends lost 7 bases and 7 bases respectively, with 16 bases between them. In germline, CDR1 is MDHEN, CDR2 SYDVKM. CDR3: CASIPGGTGEKLFF. The CDR3 DNA sequence: TGTGCCAGCATCCCGGGGGGGACCGGTGAAAAACTGTTTTTT.

Note on this clonotype: Relative to the germline gene, one junction end is altered; a read error may explain this. This chain uses TRBV20-1 with TRBJ1-5; 9 bases are shared with TRBD1. This CDR3 comprises 14 residues. Germline V lookup: CDR1 DFQATT, CDR2 SNEGSKA (reference sequence). CDR3 residues: CGARQGEGNQPQHF. The CDR3 nucleotides are TGCGGTGCTAGACAGGGGGAGGGCAATCAGCCCCAGCATTTT.

The chain carries TRBV6-5 and TRBJ1-4; unclear D gene. From germline, CDR1 is MNHEY and CDR2 SVGAGI. There are 15 residues in the CDR3. V shed 0 bases and J shed 7 bases, with 12 bases lying between them. Written as DNA, the CDR3 is TGTGCCAGCAGTTACTCGGGCGGGTACAGTGAAAAACTGTTTTTT. This codes for CASSYSGGYSEKLFF.

The CDR3 coding sequence is TGTGCCAGCAGTTACTCGGCTGTGCCTAGCGCTTTCTACAATGAGCAGTTCTTC. It codes for CASSYSAVPSAFYNEQFF. The chain joins TRBV6-8 to TRBJ2-1, with D perhaps TRBD2 (6 bases). V lost 0 bases to trimming and J lost 3 bases, with 18 bases between them. The germline gives CDR1 MNHGY, CDR2 SAAAGT. This CDR3 is built from 18 residues.

CDR3 bases: TGCGCCAGCAGCCACGAGGGTACAGATACGCAGTATTTT. It yields the protein CASSHEGTDTQYF. The chain carries TRBV5-1 and TRBJ2-3, with D tentatively TRBD2 (5 bases). The CDR3 totals 13 residues. Germline-derived CDR1 and CDR2 are SGHRS and YFSETQ. V lost 4 bases to trimming and J lost 3 bases, with 9 bases between them.

This sequence joins TRBV7-2 and TRBJ2-4; 8 nucleotides align to TRBD1. CDR1 and CDR2 (germline): SGHTA, FQGNSA. The CDR3 covers 12 residues. J lost 13 bases, V lost 4 bases, and 6 bases had no gene match. This CDR3 is CASSYTGGEQYF. The CDR3 DNA reads TGTGCCAGCAGCTATACAGGGGGTGAGCAGTACTTC.

The chain combines TRBV29-1 with TRBJ2-3; 9 nucleotides match TRBD1. With 4 bases clipped from V and 4 bases from J, the junction kept 9 bases outside the gene matches. Germline V gene sequence: CDR1 SQVTM, CDR2 ANQGSEA. The CDR3 has 15 amino acids. The CDR3, as DNA: TGCAGCGTTGGGGGAGGGGACAGGGCGTCAGATACGCAGTATTTT. This encodes CSVGGGDRASDTQYF.